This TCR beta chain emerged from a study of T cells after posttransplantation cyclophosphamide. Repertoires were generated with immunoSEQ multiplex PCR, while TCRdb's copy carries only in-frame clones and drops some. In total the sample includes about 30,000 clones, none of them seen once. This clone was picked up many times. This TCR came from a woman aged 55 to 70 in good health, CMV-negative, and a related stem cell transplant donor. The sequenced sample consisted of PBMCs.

The CDR3 sequence: CASSLGSGDEQYF. In DNA, the CDR3 is TGTGCCAGCAGCTTAGGATCAGGTGACGAGCAGTACTTC. The rearrangement links TRBV5-6 to TRBJ2-7; no clear D gene. V was trimmed by 2 bases and J by 5 bases, leaving 11 bases between them. The CDR3 is 13 amino acids. CDR1 is SGHDT and CDR2 is YYEEEE in the germline V gene.